The entry that follows covers one T cell receptor (beta chain) sequence. Its antigen has not been determined. Base qualities are missing; no much larger clone stands one base away. The data derive from a study of T cell responses to AZD1222 COVID-19 vaccine (dated by TCRdb to the early 2020s). In the study overall: AZD1222 recipients given second doses at about 4 weeks or at about 12 weeks were pooled, since spike-specific TCR depth and breadth were not found to differ between the two schedules. TCR sequencing covered roughly 230 trial participants: 207 given two doses of AZD1222 and 26 given two doses of MenACWY control vaccine. Trial participants were enrolled by age into subgroups of 18-55, 56-69 and 70-plus years, and around 150, 28 and 57 TCR-sequenced participants, respectively, were included in these subgroups. What the study reported, not specific to this receptor: In the small 56-69-year group, the increase in depth fell short of significance, most likely because of low power. After two AZD1222 doses, both the breadth and the depth of spike-specific TCRs were significantly higher than at day 0 and than in MenACWY recipients. Vaccine-associated CD4 TCRs spanned the whole spike protein, with dominant responses in regions 160-218 and 743-854. Only five to seven AZD1222 recipients were SARS-CoV-2 seropositive at baseline, limiting conclusions about previously exposed vaccinees. Most participants were white British and females outnumbered males, and the authors suggested that clonal diversity may have been underestimated. Because no samples from the day 14 peak response were available, repertoires could be characterized only after the peak T cell response. Nearly half of unique spike-specific TCRs reportedly recognized epitopes outside regions mutated in the B.1.351 and B.1.1.7 variants.

The CDR3 regions of human TCRbeta chains were subjected to immunosequencing. Per the authors' processing: Repertoire TCRs were checked for matches against a reference library of SARS-CoV-2-specific TCRs that had been generated using the MIRA antigen-specificity platform. Breadth meant the fraction of unique TCRs that were SARS-CoV-2-associated, whereas depth meant the fraction of total T cells that were SARS-CoV-2-associated. Using the MIRA data, every spike-specific TCR was mapped to the spike region that the TCR reacted to and assigned to either a CD4 or a CD8 class. Log10-transformed breadth and depth values were compared by one-way ANOVA with Sidak's multiple comparisons tests. Sourced from immuneACCESS, this table was stored by TCRdb with only in-frame sequences that have V and J called. A share of the clones is absent; for the studies checked, an unresolved V gene accounts for under half, and the remainder has no known explanation. That table is the source of V, J and clone size, and D and trimming were worked out from the DNA. Here the sample has 40,000 to 65,000 clones; approximately 84% occur a single time. Jointly, the top ten make up 25% to 30% of the sample.

The CDR3, from cysteine to phenylalanine, totals 18 residues. The retained sequence is limited to the CDR3, 54 bases, with the frame set at the first base. Sequences LNHDA (CDR1) and SQIVND (CDR2) are obtained from the germline V gene (reference sequence). Compared with germline, V lacks 0 bases and J lacks 7 bases; bases without a gene match: 13. What the time point label conveys for this sample: baseline before first vaccination. Vaccinee samples came from UK trials COV001 and COV002, including a single-blind randomized controlled phase 2/3 trial of AZD1222 (ChAdOx1 nCoV-19) in healthy adults. For TCRbeta chain sequencing, PBMC samples were collected from trial participants at day 0 and at day 28 after the second dose.

The receptor comes from an adult in good health. Here the sequenced sample was peripheral blood, taken on day 0 of AZD1222 vaccination. The chain was built from TRBV19 and TRBJ2-1; a stretch of 9 junction bases matches TRBD2. The CDR3 loop reads CASSIDPSGREGSNEQFF. The nucleotides are TGTGCCAGTAGTATAGATCCGTCGGGGCGGGAGGGGTCGAATGAGCAGTTCTTC.